This record covers a single T cell receptor beta chain. This sample is part of a study of shared clonotypes between healthy human individuals. Method: immunoSEQ multiplex PCR; TCRdb's copy keeps in-frame clones and lacks some. This sample has hundreds of thousands of clones, with less than 80% found just once. Trimming took off 4 bases at V and 4 bases at J, with 11 bases between the two ends. Germline V gene data show CDR1 as SEHNR and CDR2 as FQNEAQ (reference sequence). The CDR3 consists of 14 residues. The rearrangement links TRBV7-9 to TRBJ1-3; D is ambiguous. This sequence was found in a woman aged 30 to 39 in good health. Sequenced input: memory CD4+ T cells sorted from blood. The subset was: CD45RA-negative fraction. The CDR3 here is CASSSASGGNTIYF. CDR3 DNA sequence: TGTGCCAGCAGCTCAGCCTCGGGGGGAAACACCATATATTTT.